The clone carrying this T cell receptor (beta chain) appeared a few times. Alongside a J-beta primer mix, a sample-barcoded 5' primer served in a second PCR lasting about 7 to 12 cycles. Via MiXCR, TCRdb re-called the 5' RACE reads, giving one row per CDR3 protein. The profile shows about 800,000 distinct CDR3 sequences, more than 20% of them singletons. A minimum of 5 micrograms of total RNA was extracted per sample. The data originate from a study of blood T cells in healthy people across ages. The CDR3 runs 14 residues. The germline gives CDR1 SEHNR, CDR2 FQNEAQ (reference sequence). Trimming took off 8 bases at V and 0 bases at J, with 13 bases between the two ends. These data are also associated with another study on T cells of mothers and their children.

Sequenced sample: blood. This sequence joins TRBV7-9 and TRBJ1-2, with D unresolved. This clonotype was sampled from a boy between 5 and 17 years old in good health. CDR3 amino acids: CASLNGLANYGYTF. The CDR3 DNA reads TGTGCCAGCCTAAATGGCCTGGCTAACTATGGCTACACCTTC. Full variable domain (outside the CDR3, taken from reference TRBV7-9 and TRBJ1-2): DTGVSQNPRHKITKRGQNVTFRCDPISEHNRLYWYRQTLGQGPEFLTYFQNEAQLEKSRLLSDRFSAERPKGSFSTLEIQRTEQGDSAMYLCASLNGLANYGYTFGSGTRLTVV.